There are a few counts of the clone carrying this T cell receptor beta chain. Its antigen remains unknown. The data derive from a study of T cells after posttransplantation cyclophosphamide. Busulfan-fludarabine conditioning, marrow transplant, and cyclophosphamide on days +3 and +4 were administered. The assay was immunoSEQ multiplex PCR, and TCRdb's table has in-frame clones only and misses some. The sample records around 3,900 clones, approximately 83% being singletons. The CDR3 totals 13 residues. V lost 6 bases, J lost 3 bases, and 8 bases lay in between. The V gene's germline CDR1 is KGHSH and CDR2 LQKENI. Study conclusions and caveats: Later blood repertoires were often dominated by clones from the donor CD8+ memory compartment. TRB clonality was highly associated with recipient CMV seropositivity and reactivation. Blood and skin or GI T cell repertoires showed limited TRB overlap.

This clonotype originated in a male patient between 25 and 39 years old who received an allogeneic stem cell transplant from a related donor, was CMV-positive, and had no GVHD. Some T cells may possibly be graft donor cells. The source material was CD4+ T cells sorted from blood, sampled about 37 weeks after a stem cell transplant with posttransplant cyclophosphamide. The chain employs TRBV18 and TRBJ1-4, with no clear D. In DNA form, the CDR3 reads TGTGCCAGCTCTGCGGGCTCTAATGAAAAACTGTTTTTT. Translated: CASSAGSNEKLFF. The complete variable domain, with remaining parts taken from reference TRBV18 and TRBJ1-4, reads NAGVMQNPRHLVRRRGQEARLRCSPMKGHSHVYWYRQLPEEGLKFMVYLQKENIIDESGMPKERFSAEFPKEGPSILRIQQVVRGDSAAYFCASSAGSNEKLFFGSGTQLSVL.